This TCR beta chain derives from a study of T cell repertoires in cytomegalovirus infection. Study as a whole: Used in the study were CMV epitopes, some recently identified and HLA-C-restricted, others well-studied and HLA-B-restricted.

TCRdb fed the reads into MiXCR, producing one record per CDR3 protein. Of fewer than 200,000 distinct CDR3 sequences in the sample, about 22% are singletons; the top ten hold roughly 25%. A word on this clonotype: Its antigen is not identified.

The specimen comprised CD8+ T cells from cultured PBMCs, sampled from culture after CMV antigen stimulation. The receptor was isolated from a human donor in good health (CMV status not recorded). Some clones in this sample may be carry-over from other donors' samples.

The CDR3 region has the DNA TGTGCCAGCAGCTTAGAAGGTCTCCACGAGCAGTACTTC. This translates into CASSLEGLHEQYF. The chain is built from TRBV11-1 and TRBJ2-7; no reliable D call. The length of the CDR3 is 13 residues. Trimming removed 1 base at V and 5 bases at J, with 9 bases between. Germline V gene sequence: CDR1 SGHAT, CDR2 FQDESV (reference sequence).